This T cell receptor beta chain was found in a study of blood T cell repertoires in COVID-19. Across the study: Whether acute or convalescent, the COVID-19 samples came from the United States, Italy and Spain. The cDNA or gDNA used as material had been derived from T cells, B-cell-depleted T cells, or PBMCs.

Trimming cost V 4 bases and J 3 bases, with 12 bases left between them. The CDR3 length is 14 residues. The germline V gene has CDR1 MNHEY and CDR2 SMNVEV (reference sequence). In the source study's methods: Using reference gene primer amplification, nucleated cell counts were estimated. Only in-frame clones appear in the TCRdb table, and some are missing; sequencing was by immunoSEQ multiplex PCR. V, J and clone size reflect that table, while D and trimming were determined from the DNA. Altogether 70,000 to 95,000 clones are present, around 86% being singletons, with the ten largest covering under 30%.

This sequence joins TRBV27 and TRBJ1-1, with D possibly matching TRBD1 (6 bases). Sequenced: peripheral blood. The sequence was obtained from a human donor in a cohort sampled during active COVID-19. This CDR3 reads CASSSTGYYTEAFF. CDR3 sequence (DNA): TGTGCCAGCAGTTCGACAGGATATTACACTGAAGCTTTCTTT.